The rows below give T cell receptor beta chains drawn from one sample of a study of T cell repertoires in cytomegalovirus infection. TCRdb fed the reads into MiXCR, producing one record per CDR3 protein. The sample yields approximately 630,000 distinct CDR3 sequences, around 24% seen once. The material sequenced was CD8+ T cells from PBMCs. The origin of the receptors is a human donor in good health (CMV status not recorded). Some clones in this sample may be carry-over from other donors' samples. Each CDR3 is given with its conserved first and last residue. The D gene is left open where the match is weak. Size is stated for part of the rows, as once, few or many counts, or as a class when the clone is expanded.

d_gene	abundance	j_gene	v_gene	CDR3aa	CDR3nt
TRBD2	NA	TRBJ2-5	TRBV6-2/TRBV6-3	CASSSGTSGNQETQYF	TGTGCCAGCAGTTCCGGGACTAGCGGGAACCAAGAGACCCAGTACTTC
NA	many	TRBJ1-1	TRBV4-1	CASSQGDNTEAFF	TGCGCCAGCAGCCAAGGGGACAACACTGAAGCTTTCTTT
NA	many	TRBJ2-6	TRBV7-9	CASNDRGGGGANVLTF	TGTGCCAGCAACGATCGCGGGGGCGGCGGGGCCAACGTCCTGACTTTC
NA	NA	TRBJ2-5	TRBV4-3	CASSQDREIGETQYF	TGCGCCAGCAGCCAAGATCGGGAGATTGGAGAGACCCAGTACTTC
NA	NA	TRBJ1-5	TRBV28	CATSRVAAPQHF	TGTGCCACAAGTAGGGTGGCGGCGCCCCAGCATTTT
NA	medium-sized	TRBJ2-1	TRBV7-9	CASSLDLRNKEQFF	TGTGCCAGCAGCTTAGACTTGAGGAATAAAGAGCAGTTCTTC
TRBD1	many	TRBJ1-2	TRBV2	CASSEPGQGERRGYTF	TGTGCCAGCAGTGAGCCGGGACAGGGTGAACGACGGGGCTACACCTTC
TRBD1	NA	TRBJ1-2	TRBV7-9	CANKGTGHYGYTF	TGTGCCAACAAGGGGACAGGGCACTATGGCTACACCTTC
TRBD1	NA	TRBJ1-5	TRBV28	CASSYRGHGQPQHF	TGTGCCAGCAGTTACAGGGGGCACGGTCAGCCCCAGCATTTT
TRBD1	many	TRBJ2-6	TRBV4-1	CASSHRDRVSGANVLTF	TGCGCCAGCAGTCACCGGGACAGGGTGTCCGGGGCCAACGTCCTGACTTTC
NA	few	TRBJ2-7	TRBV5-1	CASSSRPGDEQYF	TGCGCCAGCAGCTCCCGACCCGGGGACGAGCAGTACTTC
NA	NA	TRBJ2-3	TRBV7-9	CASSFPSADDTDTQYF	TGTGCCAGCAGCTTCCCGTCAGCGGACGACACAGATACGCAGTATTTT
TRBD2	NA	TRBJ2-7	TRBV29-1	CSVEVPPASGSYEQYF	TGCAGCGTTGAAGTCCCGCCGGCTAGCGGGAGCTACGAGCAGTACTTC
NA	many	TRBJ2-3	TRBV12-3/TRBV12-4	CASSPNRGAYTDTQYF	TGTGCCAGCAGCCCGAACCGCGGGGCCTACACAGATACGCAGTATTTT
NA	NA	TRBJ1-1	TRBV14	CASSQGYGLGTEAFF	TGTGCCAGCAGCCAAGGATACGGGCTGGGCACTGAAGCTTTCTTT
NA	many	TRBJ1-2	TRBV7-9	CASSSFIQRVEGYTF	TGTGCCAGCAGCTCCTTTATACAGAGGGTGGAAGGCTACACCTTC
TRBD2	many	TRBJ2-2	TRBV7-6	CASSTSGGLGTGELFF	TGTGCCAGCAGCACAAGCGGGGGGCTTGGTACCGGGGAGCTGTTTTTT
NA	NA	TRBJ2-1	TRBV14	CASSQGGRGEQFF	TGTGCCAGCAGCCAAGGCGGGCGGGGTGAGCAGTTCTTC
NA	many	TRBJ1-1	TRBV7-9	CASSLVRRRAENTEAFF	TGTGCCAGCAGCTTAGTTCGGAGGAGGGCAGAGAACACTGAAGCTTTCTTT
NA	few	TRBJ2-3	TRBV19	CASIGGGTQYF	TGTGCCAGTATAGGGGGAGGTACGCAGTATTTT
TRBD1	NA	TRBJ2-5	TRBV6-4	CASRRTGIELGETQYF	TGTGCCAGCAGAAGGACAGGGATCGAACTAGGAGAGACCCAGTACTTC
TRBD1	many	TRBJ2-1	TRBV29-1	CSVESGQVSYNEQFF	TGCAGCGTTGAGTCAGGACAGGTCTCCTACAATGAGCAGTTCTTC
NA	NA	TRBJ1-2	TRBV6-5	CASSPDNNYGYTF	TGTGCCAGCAGCCCCGACAATAACTATGGCTACACCTTC
TRBD1	many	TRBJ1-1	TRBV19	CASSPLGQRNTEAFF	TGTGCCAGTAGTCCCTTGGGACAGCGGAACACTGAAGCTTTCTTT
NA	many	TRBJ2-7	TRBV7-9	CASSLTGTPYEQYF	TGTGCCAGCAGCTTAACCGGGACCCCCTACGAGCAGTACTTC
NA	NA	TRBJ2-1	TRBV5-1	CASSWGQGPNNEQFF	TGCGCCAGCAGCTGGGGCCAGGGGCCCAATAATGAGCAGTTCTTC
NA	many	TRBJ2-4	TRBV12-3/TRBV12-4	CASSRSFGNIQYF	TGTGCCAGCAGCCGTAGCTTCGGAAACATTCAGTACTTC
NA	NA	TRBJ2-2	TRBV20-1	CSARDLRGTGELFF	TGCAGTGCTAGAGATCTACGGGGCACCGGGGAGCTGTTTTTT
NA	NA	TRBJ1-6	TRBV28	CASSYNSPLHF	TGTGCCAGCAGCTACAATTCACCCCTCCACTTT
NA	many	TRBJ1-1	TRBV7-6	CASSVRDTNTEAFF	TGTGCCAGCAGCGTCCGGGACACGAACACTGAAGCTTTCTTT
NA	NA	TRBJ2-1	TRBV2	CASRISDSSYNEQFF	TGTGCCAGCAGGATTAGCGACAGCTCCTACAATGAGCAGTTCTTC
TRBD1	many	TRBJ2-2	TRBV7-2	CASSQGDTGELFF	TGTGCCAGCAGCCAGGGGGACACCGGGGAGCTGTTTTTT
TRBD1	many	TRBJ1-5	TRBV7-8	CASSLADRGNQPQHF	TGTGCCAGCAGCTTAGCGGACAGGGGCAATCAGCCCCAGCATTTT
NA	NA	TRBJ2-1	TRBV11-1	CANSLRGAYNEQFF	TGTGCCAACAGTCTCCGGGGGGCTTACAATGAGCAGTTCTTC
NA	few	TRBJ2-7	TRBV12-3/TRBV12-4	CASSLGPPTGTLSF	TGTGCCAGCAGTTTAGGGCCCCCTACCGGGACCCTCTCCTTC
NA	NA	TRBJ2-6	TRBV28	CASSAPWANVLTF	TGTGCCAGCAGTGCCCCGTGGGCCAACGTCCTGACTTTC
NA	many	TRBJ2-1	TRBV6-2/TRBV6-3	CASSYDTPYYNEQFF	TGTGCCAGCAGTTATGACACCCCCTACTACAATGAGCAGTTCTTC
NA	many	TRBJ1-5	TRBV6-2/TRBV6-3	CASTTIMYSLRGGNQPQHF	TGTGCCAGCACCACCATCATGTACAGTCTCCGAGGGGGCAATCAGCCCCAGCATTTT
TRBD1	NA	TRBJ2-7	TRBV10-1	CASGTGSSYEQYF	TGCGCCAGCGGGACAGGGAGCTCCTACGAGCAGTACTTC
NA	NA	TRBJ1-2	TRBV25-1	CASSGFQANNYGYTF	TGTGCCAGCAGTGGATTCCAGGCTAACAACTATGGCTACACCTTC
NA	NA	TRBJ2-1	TRBV7-6	CASSPRDSSNNEQFF	TGTGCCAGCAGCCCAAGGGACTCTTCAAACAATGAGCAGTTCTTC
NA	NA	TRBJ1-1	TRBV7-9	CASSWGTLNTEAFF	TGTGCCAGCAGCTGGGGGACATTGAACACTGAAGCTTTCTTT
NA	NA	TRBJ1-1	TRBV4-3	CASSQDWGMNTEAFF	TGCGCCAGCAGCCAAGATTGGGGGATGAACACTGAAGCTTTCTTT
NA	NA	TRBJ2-2	TRBV29-1	CSVGKAGELFF	TGCAGCGTTGGGAAGGCAGGGGAGCTGTTTTTT
NA	once	TRBJ1-2	TRBV5-1	CAVPQERGGYTF	TGCGCCGTACCTCAGGAACGAGGCGGCTACACCTTC
NA	few	TRBJ1-1	TRBV19	CASTATGPEAFF	TGTGCCAGTACCGCGACGGGACCTGAAGCTTTCTTT
TRBD1	NA	TRBJ1-1	TRBV10-3	CATAISGGGDTEAFF	TGTGCCACCGCTATATCAGGGGGGGGGGACACTGAAGCTTTCTTT
TRBD1	many	TRBJ1-1	TRBV12-3/TRBV12-4	CASIEDRGDTEAFF	TGTGCCAGCATCGAGGACAGGGGGGACACTGAAGCTTTCTTT
NA	few	TRBJ1-5	TRBV7-9	CASSLAGVHQPQHF	TGTGCCAGCAGCTTAGCGGGGGTTCACCAGCCCCAGCATTTT
NA	NA	TRBJ1-1	TRBV25-1	CASSEGGAGTEAFF	TGTGCCAGCAGTGAGGGGGGCGCGGGCACTGAAGCTTTCTTT